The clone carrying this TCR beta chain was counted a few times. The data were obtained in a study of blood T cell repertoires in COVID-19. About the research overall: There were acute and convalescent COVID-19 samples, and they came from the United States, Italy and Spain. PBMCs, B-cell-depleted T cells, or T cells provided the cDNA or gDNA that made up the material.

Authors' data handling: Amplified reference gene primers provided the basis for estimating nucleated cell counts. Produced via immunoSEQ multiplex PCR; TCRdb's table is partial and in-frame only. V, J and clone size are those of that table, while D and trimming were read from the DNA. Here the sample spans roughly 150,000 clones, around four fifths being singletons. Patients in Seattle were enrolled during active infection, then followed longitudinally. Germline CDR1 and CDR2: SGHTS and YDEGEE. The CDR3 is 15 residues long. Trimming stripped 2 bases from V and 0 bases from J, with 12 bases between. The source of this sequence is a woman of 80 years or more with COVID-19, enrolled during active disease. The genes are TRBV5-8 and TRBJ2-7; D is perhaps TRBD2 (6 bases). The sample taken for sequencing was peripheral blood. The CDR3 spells CASSLGVGSSYEQYF. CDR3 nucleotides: TGTGCCAGCAGCTTAGGGGTCGGGAGCTCCTACGAGCAGTACTTC.